Given below is one T cell receptor (beta chain) in context. The data were taken from a study of blood T cell repertoires in COVID-19. Overall study: T cells, B-cell-depleted T cells, or PBMCs supplied cDNA or gDNA.

How the authors handled the data: By means of reference gene primer amplification, nucleated cell counts were estimated. Sequenced by immunoSEQ multiplex PCR; TCRdb stores in-frame clones only, minus some. That table supplies the V and J calls and clone size; D and trimming were determined from the DNA. The table records hundreds of thousands of clones, 85% of them present only once. The CDR3 contains 17 residues. V lost 4 bases and J 0 bases, leaving 18 bases between the germline ends. Germline V gene lookup returns CDR1 MNHEY and CDR2 SVGEGT. This chain uses TRBV6-2 or TRBV6-3 with TRBJ1-1; no firm D call. Sequencing was done on a sample of peripheral blood. This clonotype was sampled from a man over 45 with active or convalescent COVID-19. CDR3 sequence reads: CASSLFRQEALNTEAFF. DNA of the CDR3: TGTGCCAGCAGTTTATTTCGCCAGGAGGCGTTGAACACTGAAGCTTTCTTT.